The 13 T cell receptor beta chains below come from one sample, sequenced in a study of blood T cell repertoires in COVID-19. The assay was immunoSEQ multiplex PCR, and TCRdb's table has in-frame clones only and misses some. The table shows about 270,000 clones, with roughly 82% occurring only once. What was sequenced was peripheral blood. Source of these receptors: a woman aged 80 or over with COVID-19, enrolled during active disease.

The J gene is TRBJ2-3, the V gene TRBV3-1 (or the pseudogene TRBV3-2); TRBD2 aligns across 9 bases. The junction had 12 bases not matched to a gene; V was cut back by 5 bases and J by 3 bases. CDR1 LGHDT and CDR2 YNNKEL come from the germline V gene (reference sequence). This CDR3 is built from 17 residues. CDR3 DNA sequence: TGTGCCAGCAGCGGAACAGGGCGGGGGGGCCGAACAGATACGCAGTATTTT. Translated: CASSGTGRGGRTDTQYF.

DNA of the CDR3: TGTGCCAGCAGTTACCGAAGGGGTACAAACACTGAAGCTTTCTTT. Its translation is CASSYRRGTNTEAFF. The chain joins TRBV6-5 to TRBJ1-1; D is possibly TRBD1 (5 bases). Germline V CDR1 and CDR2: MNHEY, SVGAGI. The CDR3 covers 15 residues. V was cut by 2 bases and J by 2 bases, with 12 bases left in between.

The chain carries TRBV21-1 and TRBJ2-1; the D call of TRBD1 is as the table states it, not checked on the DNA. TRBV21-1 is a listed pseudogene. The CDR3 length is 14 residues. CDR3 residues: CASSTGQGLNEQFF. The CDR3 DNA sequence: TGTGCCAGCAGCACGGGACAGGGGTTGAATGAGCAGTTCTTC.

The chain links TRBV3-1 (or the pseudogene TRBV3-2) to TRBJ1-2; 7 bases align to TRBD1. Trimming took 3 bases from V and 8 from J; bases not matched to a gene: 6. Looked up from germline, CDR1 is LGHDT and CDR2 is YNNKEL (reference sequence). The CDR3 consists of 13 residues. The CDR3 protein is CASSQDHRGGYTF. The CDR3 nucleotides read TGTGCCAGCAGCCAGGACCACAGGGGAGGCTACACCTTC.

This chain links TRBV5-5 with TRBJ2-1, with 12 bases identical to TRBD2. The CDR3 is 17 residues long. CDR1 is SGHKS, CDR2 YYEKEE, per germline (reference sequence). After removal of 3 bases from V and 3 bases from J, the junction contained 7 bases not matched to a gene. This CDR3 reads CASSSDLAGGRYNEQFF. As DNA, the CDR3 is TGTGCCAGCAGCTCCGACCTAGCGGGGGGGCGCTACAATGAGCAGTTCTTC.

This CDR3 is CASSELQRSRGYEQYF. The CDR3 nucleotides read TGCGCCAGCAGTGAGTTACAGCGTTCCAGGGGCTACGAGCAGTACTTC. The genes are TRBV10-2 and TRBJ2-7; D perhaps matches TRBD1 (6 bases). Deletions cut 1 base from V and 3 bases from J, with 16 bases between. The germline V gene has CDR1 WSHSY and CDR2 SAAADI. The CDR3 length is 16 residues.

This chain joins TRBV2 and TRBJ1-3; no clear D gene. The V and J ends lost 5 bases and 5 bases respectively, with 16 bases between them. From germline, CDR1 is SNHLY and CDR2 FYNNEI. CDR3 length: 15 amino acids. CDR3 amino acids: CASSIPTSSRNTIYF. The DNA for the CDR3 is TGTGCCAGCAGTATACCCACGTCTTCTAGAAACACCATATATTTT.

The chain is built from TRBV19 and TRBJ1-3, with D possibly TRBD1 on 6 matching bases. Germline CDR1 and CDR2: LNHDA and SQIVND (reference sequence). With 5 bases removed from V and 9 bases from J, the gap between germline ends came to 11 bases. The CDR3 is 12 residues long. The CDR3 DNA sequence: TGTGCCAGTAGTGCGGGGGCCGGCACCATATATTTT. Translation gives CASSAGAGTIYF.

In its sample, this clone was seen a few times. This chain connects TRBV2 to TRBJ1-1; 9 bases are a match to TRBD1. CDR1 and CDR2 (germline): SNHLY, FYNNEI. With V trimmed by 4 bases and J by 6 bases, 9 bases remained unmatched. This CDR3 is 15 amino acids long. Here the CDR3 reads CASSAQQGAYAEAFF. CDR3 nucleotide sequence: TGTGCCAGCAGTGCCCAACAGGGGGCTTACGCTGAAGCTTTCTTT.

This chain links TRBV28 with TRBJ2-3; no firm D call. Per the germline V gene, CDR1 is MDHEN and CDR2 is SYDVKM. The CDR3 sequence is 12 residues long. Trimming removed 5 bases from V and 1 base from J, with 4 bases in between. The CDR3 nucleotides read TGTGCCAGCAGTACAGGCACAGATACGCAGTATTTT. Amino acid sequence: CASSTGTDTQYF.

The rearrangement uses TRBV5-1 and TRBJ2-2, with D perhaps matching TRBD1 (6 bases). V was trimmed by 4 bases and J by 7 bases, leaving 14 bases between them. This CDR3 contains 14 residues. The germline CDR1 and CDR2 sequences are SGHRS and YFSETQ. The CDR3 region is CASSPRTDSGELFF. CDR3 nucleotides: TGCGCCAGCAGCCCCCGGACAGATAGCGGGGAGCTGTTTTTT.

The chain carries TRBV5-1 and TRBJ2-5, with 9 nucleotides matching TRBD1. The CDR3 runs to 15 residues. Germline CDR1 is SGHRS and CDR2 is YFSETQ. V shed 4 bases and J 2 bases; nucleotides not matched to a gene: 6. The CDR3 sequence: CASSAGTGFQETQYF. The CDR3 DNA reads as TGCGCCAGCAGCGCCGGGACAGGGTTTCAAGAGACCCAGTACTTC.

CDR3 DNA: TGTGCCAGCAGCTTAATGGTCGGCCGGACTTATAATTCACCCCTCCACTTT. The encoded protein is CASSLMVGRTYNSPLHF. The rearrangement links TRBV5-5 to TRBJ1-6; D gene uncertain. The CDR3 covers 17 residues. Trimming removed 2 bases from V and 4 bases from J, with 16 bases in between. The germline CDR1 and CDR2 sequences are SGHKS and YYEKEE (reference sequence). Looking up the rest from reference TRBV5-5 and TRBJ1-6 gives the full variable domain: DAGVTQSPTHLIKTRGQQVTLRCSPISGHKSVSWYQQVLGQGPQFIFQYYEKEERGRGNFPDRFSARQFPNYSSELNVNALLLGDSALYLCASSLMVGRTYNSPLHFGNGTRLTVT.